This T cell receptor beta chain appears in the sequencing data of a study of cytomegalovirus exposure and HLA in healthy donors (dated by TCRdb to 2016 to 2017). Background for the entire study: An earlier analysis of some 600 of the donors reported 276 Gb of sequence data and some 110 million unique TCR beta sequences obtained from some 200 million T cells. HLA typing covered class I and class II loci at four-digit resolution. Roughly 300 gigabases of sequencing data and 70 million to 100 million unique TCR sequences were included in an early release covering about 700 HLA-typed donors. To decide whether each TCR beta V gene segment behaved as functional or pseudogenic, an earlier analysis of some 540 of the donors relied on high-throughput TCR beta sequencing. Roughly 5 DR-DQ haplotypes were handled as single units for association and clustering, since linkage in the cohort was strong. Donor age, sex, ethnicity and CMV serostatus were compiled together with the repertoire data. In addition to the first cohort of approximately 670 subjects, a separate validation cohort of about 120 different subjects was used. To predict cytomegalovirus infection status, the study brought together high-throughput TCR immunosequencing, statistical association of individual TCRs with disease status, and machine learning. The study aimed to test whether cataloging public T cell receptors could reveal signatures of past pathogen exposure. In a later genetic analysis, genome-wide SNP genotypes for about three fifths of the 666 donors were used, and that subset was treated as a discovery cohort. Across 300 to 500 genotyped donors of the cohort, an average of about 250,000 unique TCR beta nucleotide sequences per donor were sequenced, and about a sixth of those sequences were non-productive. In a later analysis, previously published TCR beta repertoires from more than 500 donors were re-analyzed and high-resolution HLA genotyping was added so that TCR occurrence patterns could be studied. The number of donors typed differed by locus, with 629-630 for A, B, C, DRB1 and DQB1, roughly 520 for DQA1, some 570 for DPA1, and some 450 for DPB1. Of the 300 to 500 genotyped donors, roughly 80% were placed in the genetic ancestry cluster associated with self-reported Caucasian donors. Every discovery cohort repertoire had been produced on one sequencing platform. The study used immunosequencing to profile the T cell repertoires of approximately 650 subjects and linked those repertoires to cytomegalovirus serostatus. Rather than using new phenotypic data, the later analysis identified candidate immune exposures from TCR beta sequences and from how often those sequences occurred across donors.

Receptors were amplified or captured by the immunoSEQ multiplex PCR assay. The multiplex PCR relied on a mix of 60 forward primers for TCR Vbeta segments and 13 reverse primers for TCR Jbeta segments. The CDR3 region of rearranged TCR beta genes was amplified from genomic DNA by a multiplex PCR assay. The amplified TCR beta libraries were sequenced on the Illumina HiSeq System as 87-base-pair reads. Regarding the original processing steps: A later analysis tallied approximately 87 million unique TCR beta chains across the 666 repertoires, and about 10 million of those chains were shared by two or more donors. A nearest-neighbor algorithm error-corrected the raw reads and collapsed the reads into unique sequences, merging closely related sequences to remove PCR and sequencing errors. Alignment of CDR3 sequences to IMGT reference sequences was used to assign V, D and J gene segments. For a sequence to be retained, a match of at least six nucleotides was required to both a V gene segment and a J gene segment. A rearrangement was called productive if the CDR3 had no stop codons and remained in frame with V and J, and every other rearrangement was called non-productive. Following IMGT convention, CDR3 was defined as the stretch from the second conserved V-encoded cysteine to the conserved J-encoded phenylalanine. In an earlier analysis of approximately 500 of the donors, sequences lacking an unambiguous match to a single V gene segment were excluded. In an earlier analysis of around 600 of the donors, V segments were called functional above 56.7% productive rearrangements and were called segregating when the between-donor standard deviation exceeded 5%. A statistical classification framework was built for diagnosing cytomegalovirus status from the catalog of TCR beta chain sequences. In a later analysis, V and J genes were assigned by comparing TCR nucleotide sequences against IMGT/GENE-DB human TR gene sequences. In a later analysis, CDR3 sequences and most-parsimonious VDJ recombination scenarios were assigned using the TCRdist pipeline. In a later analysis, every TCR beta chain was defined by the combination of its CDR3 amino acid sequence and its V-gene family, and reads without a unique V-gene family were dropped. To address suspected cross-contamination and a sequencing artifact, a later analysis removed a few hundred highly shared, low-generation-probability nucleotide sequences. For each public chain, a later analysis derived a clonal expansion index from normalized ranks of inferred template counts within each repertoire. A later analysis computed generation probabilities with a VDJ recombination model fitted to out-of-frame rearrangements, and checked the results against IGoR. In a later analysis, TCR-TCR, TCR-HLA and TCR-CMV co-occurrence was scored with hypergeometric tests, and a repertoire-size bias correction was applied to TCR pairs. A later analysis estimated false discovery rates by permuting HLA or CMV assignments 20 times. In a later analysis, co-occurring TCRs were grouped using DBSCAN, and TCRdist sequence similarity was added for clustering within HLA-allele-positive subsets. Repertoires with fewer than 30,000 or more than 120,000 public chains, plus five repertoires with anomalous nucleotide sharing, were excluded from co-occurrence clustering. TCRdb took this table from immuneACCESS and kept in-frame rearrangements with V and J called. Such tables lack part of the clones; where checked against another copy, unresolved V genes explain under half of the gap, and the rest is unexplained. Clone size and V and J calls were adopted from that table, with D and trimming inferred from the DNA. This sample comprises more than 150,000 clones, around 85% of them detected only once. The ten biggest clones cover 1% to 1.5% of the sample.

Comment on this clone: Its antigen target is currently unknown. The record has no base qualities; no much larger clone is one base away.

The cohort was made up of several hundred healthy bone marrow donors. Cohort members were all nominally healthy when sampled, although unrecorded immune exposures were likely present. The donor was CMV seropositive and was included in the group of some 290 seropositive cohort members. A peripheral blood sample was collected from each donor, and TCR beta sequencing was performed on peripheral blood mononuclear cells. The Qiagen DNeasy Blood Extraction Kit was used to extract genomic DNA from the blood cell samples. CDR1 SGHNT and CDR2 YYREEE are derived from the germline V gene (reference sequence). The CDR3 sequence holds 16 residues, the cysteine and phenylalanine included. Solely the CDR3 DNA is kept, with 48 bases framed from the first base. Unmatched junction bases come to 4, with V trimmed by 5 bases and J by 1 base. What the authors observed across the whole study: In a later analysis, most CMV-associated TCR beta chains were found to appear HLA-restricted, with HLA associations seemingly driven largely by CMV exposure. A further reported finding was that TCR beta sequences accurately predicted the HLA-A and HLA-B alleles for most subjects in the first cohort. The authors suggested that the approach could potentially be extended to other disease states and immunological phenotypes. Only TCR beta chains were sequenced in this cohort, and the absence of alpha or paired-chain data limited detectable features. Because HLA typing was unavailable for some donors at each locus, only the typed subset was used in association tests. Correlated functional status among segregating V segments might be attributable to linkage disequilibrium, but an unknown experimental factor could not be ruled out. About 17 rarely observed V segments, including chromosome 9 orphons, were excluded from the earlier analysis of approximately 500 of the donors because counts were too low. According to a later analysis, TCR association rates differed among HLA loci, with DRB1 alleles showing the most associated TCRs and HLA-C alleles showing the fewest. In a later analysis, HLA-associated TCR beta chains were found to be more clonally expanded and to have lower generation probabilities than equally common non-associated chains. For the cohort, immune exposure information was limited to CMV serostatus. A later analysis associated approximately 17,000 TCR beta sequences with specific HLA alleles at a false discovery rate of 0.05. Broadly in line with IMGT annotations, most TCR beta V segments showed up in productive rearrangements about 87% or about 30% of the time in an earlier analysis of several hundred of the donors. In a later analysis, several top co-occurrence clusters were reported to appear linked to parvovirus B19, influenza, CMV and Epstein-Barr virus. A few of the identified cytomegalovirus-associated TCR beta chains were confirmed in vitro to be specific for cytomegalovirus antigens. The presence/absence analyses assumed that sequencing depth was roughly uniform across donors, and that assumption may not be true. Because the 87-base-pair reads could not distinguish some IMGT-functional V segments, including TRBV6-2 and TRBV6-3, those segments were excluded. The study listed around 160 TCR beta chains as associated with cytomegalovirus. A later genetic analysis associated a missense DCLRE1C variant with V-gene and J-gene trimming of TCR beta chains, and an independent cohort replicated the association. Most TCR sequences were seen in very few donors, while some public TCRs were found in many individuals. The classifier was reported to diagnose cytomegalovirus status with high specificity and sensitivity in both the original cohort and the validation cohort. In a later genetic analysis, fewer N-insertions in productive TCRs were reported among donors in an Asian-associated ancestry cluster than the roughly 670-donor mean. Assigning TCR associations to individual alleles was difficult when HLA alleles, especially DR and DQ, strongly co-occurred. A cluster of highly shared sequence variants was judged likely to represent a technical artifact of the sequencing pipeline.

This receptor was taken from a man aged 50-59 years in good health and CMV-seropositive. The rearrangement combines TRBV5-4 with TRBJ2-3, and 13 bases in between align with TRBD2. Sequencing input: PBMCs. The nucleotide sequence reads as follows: TGTGCCAGCAGACCGGGACTAGCGGGGCGCACAGATACGCAGTATTTT. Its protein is CASRPGLAGRTDTQYF.